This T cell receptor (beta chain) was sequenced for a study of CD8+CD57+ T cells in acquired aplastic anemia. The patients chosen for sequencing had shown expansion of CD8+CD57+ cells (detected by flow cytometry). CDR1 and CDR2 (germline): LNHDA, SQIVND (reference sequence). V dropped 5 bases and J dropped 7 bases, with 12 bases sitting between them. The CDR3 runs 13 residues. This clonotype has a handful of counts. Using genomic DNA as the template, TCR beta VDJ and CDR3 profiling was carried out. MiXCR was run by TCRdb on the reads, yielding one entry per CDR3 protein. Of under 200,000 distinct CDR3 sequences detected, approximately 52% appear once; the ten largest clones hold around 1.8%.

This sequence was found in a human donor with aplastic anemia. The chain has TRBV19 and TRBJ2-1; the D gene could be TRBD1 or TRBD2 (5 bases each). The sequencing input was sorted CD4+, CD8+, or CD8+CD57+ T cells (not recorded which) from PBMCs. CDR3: CASSPGLWNEQFF. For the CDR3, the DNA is TGTGCCAGTAGTCCGGGGCTGTGGAATGAGCAGTTCTTC.